The sequence of this T cell receptor (beta chain) was determined in a study of blood T cell repertoires in COVID-19. In the study overall: T cells, B-cell-depleted T cells, or PBMCs supplied cDNA or gDNA.

Germline V gene data show CDR1 as LGHNA and CDR2 as YSLEER. This CDR3 is 18 amino acids long. The trim removed 1 base at V and 0 bases at J, leaving 5 bases unmatched. Produced via immunoSEQ multiplex PCR; TCRdb's table is partial and in-frame only. The table lists about 170,000 clones, about 83% of them singletons. The chain uses TRBV4-3 and TRBJ1-5; 11 bases are a match to TRBD1. The TCR was taken from a woman older than 75 with acute or convalescent COVID-19. The sequencing sample was made of peripheral blood. CDR3 sequence: CASSQGDRGVYSNQPQHF. In DNA, the CDR3 is TGCGCCAGCAGCCAAGGGGACAGGGGGGTCTATAGCAATCAGCCCCAGCATTTT.